This record concerns one TCR beta chain sequence. This specimen belongs to a study of technical replicates of blood from several donors. Sequenced by immunoSEQ multiplex PCR; TCRdb stores in-frame clones only, minus some. The sample consists of tens of thousands of clones, over 85% of them appearing once. The germline gives CDR1 SQVTM, CDR2 ANQGSEA. This CDR3 contains 13 residues. J gave up 5 bases and V 6 bases, and 6 bases lay outside the gene matches. Sequenced sample: T cells isolated from PBMCs. The rearrangement joins TRBV29-1 to TRBJ2-1, with 8 bases identical to TRBD2. The TCR sequence derives from a human donor in good health. The CDR3 loop reads CSVPGTRNNEQFF. The CDR3 DNA follows: TGCAGCGTCCCCGGGACTAGGAACAATGAGCAGTTCTTC.